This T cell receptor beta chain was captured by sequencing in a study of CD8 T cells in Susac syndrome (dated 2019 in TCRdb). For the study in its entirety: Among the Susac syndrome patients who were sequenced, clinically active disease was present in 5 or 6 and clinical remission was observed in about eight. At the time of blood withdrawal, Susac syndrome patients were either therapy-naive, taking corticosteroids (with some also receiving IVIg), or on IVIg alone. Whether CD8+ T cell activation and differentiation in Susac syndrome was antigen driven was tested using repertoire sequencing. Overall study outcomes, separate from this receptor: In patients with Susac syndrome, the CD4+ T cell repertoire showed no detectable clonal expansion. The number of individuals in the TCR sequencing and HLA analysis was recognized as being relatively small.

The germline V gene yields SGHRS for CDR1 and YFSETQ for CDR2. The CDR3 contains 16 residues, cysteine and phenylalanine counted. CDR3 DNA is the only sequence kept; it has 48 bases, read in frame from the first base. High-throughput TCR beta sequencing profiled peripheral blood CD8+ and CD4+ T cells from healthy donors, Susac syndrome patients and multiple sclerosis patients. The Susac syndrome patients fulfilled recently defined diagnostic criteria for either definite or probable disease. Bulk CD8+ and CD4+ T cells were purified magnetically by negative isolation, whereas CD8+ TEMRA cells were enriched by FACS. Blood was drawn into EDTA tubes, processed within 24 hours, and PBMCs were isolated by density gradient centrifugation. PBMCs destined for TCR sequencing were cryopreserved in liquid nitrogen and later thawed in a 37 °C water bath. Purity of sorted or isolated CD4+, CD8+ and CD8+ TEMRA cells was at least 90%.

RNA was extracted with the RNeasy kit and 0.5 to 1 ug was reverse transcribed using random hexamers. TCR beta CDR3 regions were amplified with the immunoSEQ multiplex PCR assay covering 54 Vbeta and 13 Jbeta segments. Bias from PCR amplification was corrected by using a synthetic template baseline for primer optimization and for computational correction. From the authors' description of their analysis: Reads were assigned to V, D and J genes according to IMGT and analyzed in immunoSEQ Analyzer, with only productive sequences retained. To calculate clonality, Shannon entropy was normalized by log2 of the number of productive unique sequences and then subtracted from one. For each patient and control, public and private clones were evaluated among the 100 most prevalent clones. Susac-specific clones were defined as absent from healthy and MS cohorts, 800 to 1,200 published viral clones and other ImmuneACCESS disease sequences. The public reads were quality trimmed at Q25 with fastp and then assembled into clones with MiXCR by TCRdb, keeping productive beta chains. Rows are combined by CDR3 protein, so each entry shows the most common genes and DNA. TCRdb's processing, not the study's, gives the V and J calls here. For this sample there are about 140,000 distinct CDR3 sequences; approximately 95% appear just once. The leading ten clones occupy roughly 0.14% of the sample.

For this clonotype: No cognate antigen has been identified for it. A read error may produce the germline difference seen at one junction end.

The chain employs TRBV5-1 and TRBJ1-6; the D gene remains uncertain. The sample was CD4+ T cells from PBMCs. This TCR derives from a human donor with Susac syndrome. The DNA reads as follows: TGCGCCAGCAGCATTGGACCGGCCTCCCATAATTCACCCCTCCACTTT. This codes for CASSIGPASHNSPLHF.